One sample yielded the 16 T cell receptor beta chains listed below, sequenced in a study of cytomegalovirus exposure and HLA in healthy donors (dated by TCRdb to about 2017). The library was built by means of the immunoSEQ multiplex PCR assay. A mixture of 60 forward primers for TCR Vbeta segments and 13 reverse primers for TCR Jbeta segments was used in the multiplex PCR. TCRdb re-hosts the immuneACCESS table, in-frame sequences only. Its copies lack some clones; in the studies checked, an unresolved V gene accounts for under half of them, and the cause for the rest is not known. For this sample there are 150,000 to 200,000 clones; 75% to 80% appear just once. The ten largest clones take up over 11% of the sample. Sequencing was done on a sample of PBMCs. The receptors come from a middle-aged man in good health and CMV-seropositive.

J is TRBJ1-4 and V is TRBV5-6; 9 positions agree with TRBD1. Germline V gene lookup returns CDR1 SGHDT and CDR2 YYEEEE. The V segment lost 5 bases and the J segment 6 bases; nucleotides outside the gene matches: 5. The CDR3 loop spans 14 amino acids. This CDR3 reads CASRRDREDEKLFF. For the CDR3, the DNA is TGTGCCAGCAGACGGGACAGGGAGGATGAAAAACTGTTTTTT.

This clone was observed a handful of times. This sample includes further DNA sequences coding for the same CDR3. The V gene is TRBV6-1, the J gene TRBJ1-6; D gene uncertain. The V gene's germline CDR1 is MNHNS and CDR2 SASEGT. The ends were cut back, 4 bases at V and 2 bases at J, with 6 bases in the middle. The CDR3 runs to 14 residues. The CDR3 sequence is CASSAGPYNSPLHF. The DNA for the CDR3 is TGTGCCAGCAGTGCGGGTCCCTATAATTCACCCCTCCACTTT.

The chain recombines TRBV19 with TRBJ1-5; D is undetermined. V gave up 5 bases and J gave up 5 bases, with 10 bases separating them. The CDR3 contains 13 residues. Per germline, CDR1 LNHDA and CDR2 SQIVND (reference sequence). CDR3 sequence (DNA): TGTGCCAGTAGTTTCGAGGGTCATCAGCCCCAGCATTTT. This codes for CASSFEGHQPQHF.

In its sample, this clone was seen a few times. The gene calls are TRBV7-8 and TRBJ2-5, with TRBD2 identical over 10 bases. The V gene end was trimmed by 7 bases and the J gene end by 2 bases; junction bases not matched to a gene: 10. This CDR3 has 16 residues. Germline CDR1 and CDR2: SGHVS and FQNEAQ. Here the CDR3 reads CASNLRAGGKQETQYF. The CDR3 nucleotides are TGTGCCAGCAACCTGAGAGCGGGGGGGAAGCAAGAGACCCAGTACTTC. The full variable domain, completed using reference TRBV7-8 and TRBJ2-5, is GAGVSQSPRYKVAKRGQDVALRCDPISGHVSLFWYQQALGQGPEFLTYFQNEAQLDKSGLPSDRFFAERPEGSVSTLKIQRTQQEDSAVYLCASNLRAGGKQETQYFGPGTRLLVL.

The chain links TRBV5-1 to TRBJ1-1; D gene ambiguous. V shed 0 bases and J shed 7 bases, with 7 bases lying between them. Germline assignment: CDR1 SGHRS and CDR2 YFSETQ. The CDR3 has 12 residues. CDR3 loop: CASSLGHREAFF. DNA of the CDR3: TGCGCCAGCAGCTTGGGACACCGTGAAGCTTTCTTT. Complete variable domain (other parts from reference TRBV5-1 and TRBJ1-1): KAGVTQTPRYLIKTRGQQVTLSCSPISGHRSVSWYQQTPGQGLQFLFEYFSETQRNKGNFPGRFSGRQFSNSRSEMNVSTLELGDSALYLCASSLGHREAFFGQGTRLTVV.

The chain is built from TRBV7-9 and TRBJ2-3; weak D call: TRBD1 (5 bases). Germline V gives CDR1 SEHNR, CDR2 FQNEAQ (reference sequence). This CDR3 has 12 amino acids. V lost 4 bases, J lost 7 bases, and 9 bases lay in between. The CDR3 is CASSSGLNTQYF. In nucleotides, the CDR3 is TGTGCCAGCAGCTCAGGGTTAAATACGCAGTATTTT.

J is TRBJ1-1 and V is TRBV11-2; D remains ambiguous. Trimming stripped 2 bases from V and 1 base from J, with 8 bases between. CDR3 length: 14 residues. Germline V CDR1 and CDR2: SGHAT, FQNNGV. The CDR3 region is CASSLISGNTEAFF. As DNA, the CDR3 is TGTGCCAGCAGCTTAATTTCGGGGAACACTGAAGCTTTCTTT.

The rearrangement uses TRBV5-4 and TRBJ2-3; D uncertain. The CDR3 runs 14 residues. Trimming removed 4 bases at V and 0 bases at J, with 9 bases between. CDR1 and CDR2 from the germline V gene are SGHNT and YYREEE (reference sequence). The CDR3: CASSTERSTDTQYF. The CDR3 DNA is TGTGCCAGCAGCACAGAAAGGAGCACAGATACGCAGTATTTT. The whole variable domain, remainder taken from reference TRBV5-4 and TRBJ2-3, is ETGVTQSPTHLIKTRGQQVTLRCSSQSGHNTVSWYQQALGQGPQFIFQYYREEENGRGNFPPRFSGLQFPNYSSELNVNALELDDSALYLCASSTERSTDTQYFGPGTRLTVL.

V and J are TRBV7-2 and TRBJ1-6, with D possibly being TRBD1 (6 bases). The CDR3 sequence is 16 residues long. Germline CDR1 reads SGHTA; CDR2 reads FQGNSA. The germline V and J ends were trimmed by 3 bases and 9 bases, with 18 bases remaining between them. CDR3 loop: CASSLSPSGGGSPLHF. CDR3 DNA sequence: TGTGCCAGCAGCTTGTCCCCCAGCGGGGGCGGTTCACCCCTCCACTTT.

The chain recombines TRBV7-6 with TRBJ2-7; no reliable D call. The length of the CDR3 is 15 residues. V was clipped by 0 bases and J by 1 base, with 10 bases between them. CDR1 is SGHVS and CDR2 is FNYEAQ in the germline V gene. This chain's CDR3 is CASSLALSKSYEQYF. The DNA for the CDR3 is TGTGCCAGCAGCTTAGCGCTGAGTAAATCCTACGAGCAGTACTTC.

This clone was seen just once. This chain joins TRBV27 and TRBJ2-1; 8 positions match TRBD2. With 8 bases clipped from V and 4 bases from J, the junction kept 7 bases outside the gene matches. Germline CDR1 reads MNHEY; CDR2 reads SMNVEV (reference sequence). The CDR3 is 14 amino acids. The CDR3, as DNA: TGTGCCAGCGCTCAAAGCGGGGGATACAATGAGCAGTTCTTC. Translating it yields CASAQSGGYNEQFF.

This clone was seen a single time. This chain joins TRBV29-1 and TRBJ2-3; D may be TRBD2 (6 bases). This CDR3 is built from 15 residues. V was cut by 1 base and J by 2 bases, with 13 bases left in between. The germline CDR1 and CDR2 sequences are SQVTM and ANQGSEA. The CDR3 here is CSVEGGVSPTDTQYF. The CDR3 nucleotides are TGCAGCGTTGAAGGGGGGGTTAGCCCCACAGATACGCAGTATTTT.

The chain has TRBV14 and TRBJ1-2, with D unclear. Trimming left V 4 bases short and J 8 bases short, with 14 bases between. Germline V lookup: CDR1 SGHDN, CDR2 FVKESK. This CDR3 has 13 amino acids. The CDR3 sequence is CASSRGTSGGYTF. The CDR3, as DNA: TGTGCCAGCAGCCGTGGAACCTCGGGGGGCTACACCTTC.

The genes are TRBV6-6 and TRBJ2-5; tentatively, D is TRBD2 (6 bases). Trimming stripped 8 bases from V and 5 bases from J, with 15 bases between. Germline V CDR1 and CDR2: MNHNY, SVGAGI (reference sequence). The CDR3 is 13 residues long. As DNA, the CDR3 is TGTGCCAGCCTACGGGGGATTTGGGAGACCCAGTACTTC. Protein: CASLRGIWETQYF.

J is TRBJ2-7 and V is TRBV19; 7 nucleotides match TRBD1. Germline lookup yields CDR1 LNHDA and CDR2 SQIVND (reference sequence). The trim removed 3 bases at V and 2 bases at J, leaving 4 bases unmatched. CDR3 size: 14 residues. The CDR3 reads CASSMTGTTYEQYF. Written as DNA, the CDR3 is TGTGCCAGTAGTATGACAGGGACCACCTACGAGCAGTACTTC.

The chain joins TRBV5-8 to TRBJ2-5, with a weak D call TRBD2 (5 bases). The CDR3 totals 13 residues. V was cut by 2 bases and J by 3 bases, with 8 bases left in between. CDR1 SGHTS and CDR2 YDEGEE come from the germline V gene. The CDR3 DNA sequence: TGTGCCAGCAGCTTCCGGGATAAAGAGACCCAGTACTTC. It yields the protein CASSFRDKETQYF.